The 31 T cell receptor beta chains given below trace back to one sample, sequenced in a study of T cells after yellow fever vaccination. Using its own MiXCR run on the 5' RACE reads, TCRdb lists one record per CDR3 protein. The data contain about 580,000 distinct CDR3 sequences, about a sixth of them singletons. The input for sequencing was PBMCs, taken around 5 days after the first yellow fever vaccination. The receptor source for this set is a man aged 18 to 35 who received the YFV17D yellow fever vaccine.

This clonotype was seen ten or more times. The V gene is TRBV4-1, the J gene TRBJ2-2; no firm D call. Germline CDR1 is MGHRA and CDR2 is YSYEKL. The CDR3 sequence is 13 residues long. The germline V and J ends were trimmed by 6 bases and 7 bases, with 12 bases remaining between them. The CDR3 sequence is CASRPDSYGELFF. The DNA of the CDR3 is TGCGCCAGCAGACCAGACTCCTACGGGGAGCTGTTTTTT.

The chain combines TRBV29-1 with TRBJ1-1, with D perhaps matching TRBD1 (5 bases). Germline loops: CDR1 SQVTM, CDR2 ANQGSEA. V was clipped by 3 bases and J by 3 bases, with 8 bases between them. The CDR3 spans 12 residues. CDR3 sequence: CSVEGGDTEAFF. The CDR3 DNA reads TGCAGCGTTGAGGGGGGGGACACTGAAGCTTTCTTT. Complete variable domain (other parts from reference TRBV29-1 and TRBJ1-1): SAVISQKPSRDICQRGTSLTIQCQVDSQVTMMFWYRQQPGQSLTLIATANQGSEATYESGFVIDKFPISRPNLTFSTLTVSNMSPEDSSIYLCSVEGGDTEAFFGQGTRLTVV.

This clonotype was observed at least ten times. V gene TRBV15 combines with J gene TRBJ2-6; 8 bases map to TRBD1. Germline loops: CDR1 LNHNV, CDR2 YYDKDF (reference sequence). V lost 3 bases to trimming and J lost 0 bases; unmatched junction nucleotides: 7. The CDR3 consists of 18 residues. CDR3 sequence (DNA): TGTGCCACCAGCAGCCGGACAGGGTCTCTCTCTGGGGCCAACGTCCTGACTTTC. Translating gives CATSSRTGSLSGANVLTF.

This clonotype was counted only a few times. The chain has TRBV2 and TRBJ2-7; the D gene is possibly TRBD1 (6 bases). V gave up 8 bases and J gave up 7 bases, with 21 bases separating them. The CDR3 totals 14 residues. In germline, CDR1 is SNHLY, CDR2 FYNNEI. CDR3 DNA sequence: TGTGCCAGCTGTCGGGACACCCCTTGTCGGGAGCAGTACTTC. It translates to CASCRDTPCREQYF.

This clonotype was detected ten times or more. At one boundary the junction diverges from the germline segment, which might be a read error. The rearrangement uses TRBV5-1 and TRBJ2-1; the D is unclear. Germline lookup yields CDR1 SGHRS and CDR2 YFSETQ. The CDR3 runs to 14 residues. The CDR3 bases are TGTGCCAGCAGCTTATCGAGCAGCTACAATGAGCAGTTCTTC. Protein sequence: CASSLSSSYNEQFF.

This clonotype has a count of ten or more. This chain links TRBV5-1 with TRBJ1-5, with 7 bases aligning to TRBD1. This CDR3 has 15 residues. With V trimmed by 0 bases and J by 3 bases, 3 bases remained unmatched. Germline V gene lookup returns CDR1 SGHRS and CDR2 YFSETQ. The CDR3 here is CASSLAGTVNQPQHF. The CDR3 DNA reads as TGCGCCAGCAGCTTGGCCGGGACAGTCAATCAGCCCCAGCATTTT.

The V and J genes are TRBV11-2 and TRBJ2-1; perhaps TRBD2 as D (5 bases). Germline CDR1 and CDR2: SGHAT and FQNNGV. V shed 5 bases and J shed 0 bases, with 20 bases lying between them. The CDR3 is 18 residues long. CDR3 residues: CASSPGVGSQSSYNEQFF. The CDR3, as DNA: TGTGCCAGCAGCCCCGGGGTGGGATCCCAGAGCTCCTACAATGAGCAGTTCTTC.

DNA for the CDR3: TGTGCCAGCAGCTCCCTTGGGGCCAATCAGCCCCAGCATTTT. Its protein product is CASSSLGANQPQHF. V usage is TRBV7-8 and J usage is TRBJ1-5, with D perhaps matching TRBD1 (5 bases). The CDR3 extends over 14 amino acids. V lost 4 bases and J lost 3, with 10 bases in between. Germline V CDR1 and CDR2: SGHVS, FQNEAQ. The variable domain in full, with the rest retrieved from reference TRBV7-8 and TRBJ1-5, is GAGVSQSPRYKVAKRGQDVALRCDPISGHVSLFWYQQALGQGPEFLTYFQNEAQLDKSGLPSDRFFAERPEGSVSTLKIQRTQQEDSAVYLCASSSLGANQPQHFGDGTRLSIL.

This clonotype has just a few counts. The rearrangement joins TRBV6-2 or TRBV6-3 to TRBJ2-2; D not certain. V dropped 5 bases and J dropped 2 bases, with 9 bases sitting between them. The CDR3 loop spans 14 amino acids. Looked up from germline, CDR1 is MNHEY and CDR2 is SVGEGT. DNA for the CDR3: TGTGCCAGCAGTCGCCTAAGTAACACCGGGGAGCTGTTTTTT. Translation gives CASSRLSNTGELFF.

The sample holds a few counts of this clonotype. The chain has TRBV4-3 and TRBJ2-6; D unresolved. Germline V lookup: CDR1 LGHNA, CDR2 YSLEER. The CDR3 is 15 amino acids. The germline V and J ends were trimmed by 2 bases and 0 bases, with 5 bases remaining between them. In DNA form, the CDR3 reads TGCGCCAGCAGCCAAATGTACTCTGGGGCCAACGTCCTGACTTTC. Its translation: CASSQMYSGANVLTF.

The rearrangement uses TRBV6-1 and TRBJ1-1, with a possible D match to TRBD1 (5 bases). V was shortened by 8 bases and J by 6 bases, with 16 bases between the two germline ends. Germline V CDR1 and CDR2: MNHNS, SASEGT. This CDR3 spans 13 amino acids. Here the CDR3 reads CASLPGRMAEAFF. The CDR3 DNA sequence: TGTGCCAGCCTGCCGGGGCGAATGGCTGAAGCTTTCTTT.

This chain uses TRBV6-1 with TRBJ2-7; D gene unclear. The V gene's germline CDR1 is MNHNS and CDR2 SASEGT. The CDR3 runs 13 residues. Between the trimmed V and J ends, which lost 6 bases and 0 bases, there was a span of 9 bases. The CDR3 DNA follows: TGTGCCAGCAGGGAGCCCAGCTCCTACGAGCAGTACTTC. Amino acids: CASREPSSYEQYF.

V gene TRBV5-1 combines with J gene TRBJ2-5; D may be TRBD1 or TRBD2 (5 bases each). The CDR3 has 15 residues. Germline CDR1 reads SGHRS; CDR2 reads YFSETQ. The V end was cut by 1 base, the J end by 1 base, with 11 bases between. The CDR3 DNA reads TGCGCCAGCAGCTTGTTCGGGACCACCCAAGAGACCCAGTACTTC. Translated: CASSLFGTTQETQYF.

This clonotype was found a few times. V and J are TRBV20-1 and TRBJ2-3, with D unclear. CDR3 length: 12 amino acids. V was trimmed by 3 bases and J by 1 base, leaving 5 bases between them. Germline-derived CDR1 and CDR2 are DFQATT and SNEGSKA (reference sequence). In DNA form, the CDR3 reads TGCAGTGCTAGCCCGCGCACAGATACGCAGTATTTT. Amino acid sequence: CSASPRTDTQYF.

This clonotype was seen more than once but under ten times. The V and J genes are TRBV5-5 and TRBJ2-7; D remains unclear. Germline V gene data show CDR1 as SGHKS and CDR2 as YYEKEE (reference sequence). V shed 0 bases and J shed 0 bases, with 10 bases lying between them. This CDR3 is 15 amino acids long. The CDR3 DNA sequence: TGTGCCAGCAGCTTGGCGAGGTCAAGCTCCTACGAGCAGTACGTC. It yields the protein CASSLARSSSYEQYV.

The chain couples TRBV5-8 to TRBJ2-5, with D possibly being TRBD1 (5 bases). This CDR3 comprises 14 residues. Germline V lookup: CDR1 SGHTS, CDR2 YDEGEE. Trimming cost V 2 bases and J 3 bases, with 11 bases left between them. The CDR3 bases are TGTGCCAGCAGCTTTCGGCAGGGCGAAGAGACCCAGTACTTC. Its translation is CASSFRQGEETQYF.

This clonotype was seen only a few times. This sequence joins TRBV7-3 and TRBJ2-3; tentative D call: TRBD2 (5 bases). Germline V CDR1 and CDR2: SGHTA, FQGTGA. The CDR3 runs 15 residues. With 1 base removed from V and 5 bases from J, the gap between germline ends came to 13 bases. This chain's CDR3 is CASSLKFGGEDTQYF. CDR3 bases: TGTGCCAGCAGCTTAAAATTCGGAGGCGAAGATACGCAGTATTTT. The full variable domain, with the rest looked up from reference TRBV7-3 and TRBJ2-3, is GAGVSQTPSNKVTEKGKYVELRCDPISGHTALYWYRQSLGQGPEFLIYFQGTGAADDSGLPNDRFFAVRPEGSVSTLKIQRTERGDSAVYLCASSLKFGGEDTQYFGPGTRLTVL.

This clonotype was detected ten times or more. The CDR3 nucleotides read TGTGCCAGCAGTGAACAGGGGTCCGGGGAGCTGTTTTTT. Translating gives CASSEQGSGELFF. The chain combines TRBV2 with TRBJ2-2, with D possibly matching TRBD1 (6 bases). V was clipped by 2 bases and J by 6 bases, with 7 bases between them. The CDR3 consists of 13 residues. Germline V gives CDR1 SNHLY, CDR2 FYNNEI.

The chain combines TRBV20-1 with TRBJ2-7; D gene ambiguous. Between the trimmed V and J ends, which lost 0 bases and 5 bases, there was a span of 8 bases. There are 12 residues in the CDR3. CDR1 and CDR2 from the germline V gene are DFQATT and SNEGSKA (reference sequence). CDR3 region: CSAREQTDEQYF. As DNA, the CDR3 is TGCAGTGCTAGAGAACAGACCGACGAGCAGTACTTC.

This sequence joins TRBV2 and TRBJ1-2; TRBD1 is a possible D gene (6 bases). The V end was cut by 3 bases, the J end by 7 bases, with 12 bases between. This CDR3 comprises 13 residues. Germline V gene sequence: CDR1 SNHLY, CDR2 FYNNEI. The CDR3 bases are TGTGCCAGCAGTGAGGCAGGGGAAGTTGGCTACACCTTC. Encoded protein: CASSEAGEVGYTF.

This sequence joins TRBV5-1 and TRBJ2-5, with D possibly TRBD2 on 6 matching bases. CDR3 length: 13 amino acids. The V gene lost 7 bases and the J gene lost 3 bases, with 13 bases spanning the gap. Germline CDR1 reads SGHRS; CDR2 reads YFSETQ. The CDR3 protein is CASRPSVEETQYF. For the CDR3, the DNA is TGCGCCAGCCGCCCTAGCGTGGAAGAGACCCAGTACTTC.

This clonotype was picked up a small number of times. This rearrangement joins TRBV19 to TRBJ2-7; 8 bases fit TRBD1. With 10 bases clipped from V and 2 bases from J, the junction kept 16 bases outside the gene matches. CDR3 size: 16 residues. CDR1 and CDR2 (germline): LNHDA, SQIVND (reference sequence). The CDR3, as DNA: TGTGCCACCGACCGAGTGGACAGGGTCGACACCTACGAGCAGTACGTC. Translated, it gives CATDRVDRVDTYEQYV.

This clonotype was seen a few times. A read error may produce the germline difference seen at one junction end. The V gene is TRBV29-1, the J gene TRBJ2-1; D not certain. This CDR3 has 16 amino acids. Germline loops: CDR1 SQVTM, CDR2 ANQGSEA. CDR3 loop: CSVDGGADKYYNEQSF. The DNA for the CDR3 is TGCAGCGTTGACGGTGGAGCCGATAAGTATTACAATGAGCAGTCCTTC.

The rearrangement links TRBV4-3 to TRBJ2-4; no reliable D call. V lost 0 bases and J lost 6, with 9 bases in between. Germline V gene data show CDR1 as LGHNA and CDR2 as YSLEER. This CDR3 comprises 14 residues. The CDR3 DNA reads TGCGCCAGCAGCCAAGATTACAGAACAAACATTCAGTACTTC. Amino acid sequence: CASSQDYRTNIQYF.

The chain recombines TRBV4-1 with TRBJ2-1, with 8 bases fitting TRBD2. This CDR3 contains 16 residues. CDR1 MGHRA and CDR2 YSYEKL come from the germline V gene. The ends lost 0 bases at V and 7 bases at J; junction bases unmatched: 8. The CDR3 region has the DNA TGCGCCAGCAGCCAAGAATTCCGGGGGGGCCGGAATGAGCAGTTCTTC. Protein sequence: CASSQEFRGGRNEQFF.

The chain uses TRBV4-3 and TRBJ2-3; 9 bases fit TRBD1. Germline CDR1 is LGHNA and CDR2 is YSLEER. This CDR3 comprises 16 residues. V dropped 0 bases and J dropped 3; count of bases not matched to a gene: 4. The CDR3 nucleotides are TGCGCCAGCAGCCAAGAGGTGGGACAGGGAACAGATACGCAGTATTTT. It yields the protein CASSQEVGQGTDTQYF.

J is TRBJ2-5 and V is TRBV7-3; D not certain. CDR3 length: 13 residues. Germline CDR1 SGHTA, CDR2 FQGTGA. Trimming took 4 bases from V and 7 from J, leaving 13 bases between them. This CDR3 is CASSSDLLGTQYF. In DNA, the CDR3 is TGTGCCAGCAGCTCAGACTTACTCGGGACCCAGTACTTC.

The chain is built from TRBV2 and TRBJ1-1; the D is unclear. With 3 bases removed from V and 11 bases from J, the gap between germline ends came to 13 bases. The CDR3 runs to 12 residues. The V gene's germline CDR1 is SNHLY and CDR2 FYNNEI. Here the CDR3 reads CASSDLQAGAFF. CDR3 DNA sequence: TGTGCCAGCAGTGATCTTCAGGCGGGGGCTTTCTTT. The full variable domain, rest sourced from reference TRBV2 and TRBJ1-1, is EPEVTQTPSHQVTQMGQEVILRCVPISNHLYFYWYRQILGQKVEFLVSFYNNEISEKSEIFDDQFSVERPDGSNFTLKIRSTKLEDSAMYFCASSDLQAGAFFGQGTRLTVV.

This clonotype was seen a handful of times. In DNA, the CDR3 is TGTGCCAGCAGCCCAGGCCCCGGGGCTGCAACTAATGAAAAACTGTTTTTT. This sequence encodes CASSPGPGAATNEKLFF. The J gene is TRBJ1-4, the V gene TRBV7-9; possibly TRBD1 for D (5 bases). V was pared by 5 bases and J by 0 bases, with 16 bases between. The CDR3 contains 17 residues. Germline V gene data show CDR1 as SEHNR and CDR2 as FQNEAQ (reference sequence).

This clonotype was recorded a few times. This chain connects TRBV9 to TRBJ1-3, with 8 nucleotides matching TRBD1. Germline V gives CDR1 SGDLS, CDR2 YYNGEE. The CDR3 has 17 residues. V was pared by 0 bases and J by 1 base, with 6 bases of the junction left unmatched. The DNA of the CDR3 is TGTGCCAGCAGCGTAGCATCGGACAGGGCGTCTGGAAACACCATATATTTT. Amino acids: CASSVASDRASGNTIYF.

This clonotype was seen a few times. The rearrangement links TRBV11-2 to TRBJ1-1; D remains unclear. Germline V gene data show CDR1 as SGHAT and CDR2 as FQNNGV. CDR3 size: 15 residues. Trimming took 4 bases from V and 0 from J, leaving 12 bases between them. CDR3 sequence reads: CASSSNGMLNTEAFF. DNA for the CDR3: TGTGCCAGCAGCTCCAACGGGATGTTGAACACTGAAGCTTTCTTT.